This paragraph covers one T cell receptor (beta chain) sequence. Profiled with immunoSEQ multiplex PCR; TCRdb holds only in-frame clones, not every one. The sample shows tens of thousands of clones, around 95% of them seen only once. This record belongs to a study of technical replicates of blood from several donors. The ends were cut back, 0 bases at V and 0 bases at J, with 12 bases in the middle. CDR3 length equals 15 residues. Germline CDR1 and CDR2: GTSNPN and SVGIG (reference sequence). The TCR sequence derives from a human donor in good health. The chain couples TRBV30 to TRBJ2-7; D remains unclear. The specimen sequenced was T cells isolated from PBMCs. Here the CDR3 reads CAWSVGVASSYEQYF. In DNA, the CDR3 is TGTGCCTGGAGTGTAGGAGTCGCGAGCTCCTACGAGCAGTACTTC.